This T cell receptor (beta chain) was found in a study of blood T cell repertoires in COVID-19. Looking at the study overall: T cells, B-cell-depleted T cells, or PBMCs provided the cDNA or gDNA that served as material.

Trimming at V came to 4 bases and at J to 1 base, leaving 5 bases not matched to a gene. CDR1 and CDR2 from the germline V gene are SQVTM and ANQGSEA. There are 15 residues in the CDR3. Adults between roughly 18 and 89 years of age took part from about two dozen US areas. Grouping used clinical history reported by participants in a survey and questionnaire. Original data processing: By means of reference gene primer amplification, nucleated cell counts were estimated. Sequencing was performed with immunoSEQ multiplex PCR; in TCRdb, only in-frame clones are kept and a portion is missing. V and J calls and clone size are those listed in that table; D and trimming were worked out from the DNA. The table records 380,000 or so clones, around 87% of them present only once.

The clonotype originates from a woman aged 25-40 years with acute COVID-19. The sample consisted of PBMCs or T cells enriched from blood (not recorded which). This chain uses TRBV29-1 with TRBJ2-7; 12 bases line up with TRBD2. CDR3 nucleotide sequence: TGCAGCGTTGCGGCTAGCGGGGGGGCTTCCTACGAGCAGTACTTC. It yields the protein CSVAASGGASYEQYF.